Listed here are 4 T cell receptor beta chains from one sample, sequenced in a study of response to subunit inactivated influenza vaccine. TCRdb recomputed calls from the RT-PCR reads with MiXCR, one row per CDR3 protein. The top ten clones hold roughly 25% of a sample with fewer than 250,000 distinct CDR3 sequences, roughly an eighth of them seen once. The specimen comprised CD8+ T cells sorted from PBMCs, sampled about 5 days after vaccination. These receptors originate from a man over 45 who received an inactivated influenza vaccine.

The J gene is TRBJ2-5, the V gene TRBV20-1, with unresolved D. Germline V lookup: CDR1 DFQATT, CDR2 SNEGSKA (reference sequence). V was clipped by 0 bases and J by 0 bases, with 8 bases between them. The CDR3 consists of 14 residues. This chain's CDR3 is CSARDLWYQETQYF. In nucleotides, the CDR3 is TGCAGTGCTAGAGATCTCTGGTACCAAGAGACCCAGTACTTC.

The J gene is TRBJ2-3, the V gene TRBV11-1; D is undetermined. Germline lookup yields CDR1 SGHAT and CDR2 FQDESV (reference sequence). There are 16 residues in the CDR3. The ends were cut back, 2 bases at V and 0 bases at J, with 12 bases in the middle. CDR3 amino acids: CASSLRSFWSTDTQYF. The CDR3 DNA is TGTGCCAGCAGCTTAAGATCCTTTTGGAGCACAGATACGCAGTATTTT. Filled out from reference TRBV11-1 and TRBJ2-3, the complete variable domain reads EAEVAQSPRYKITEKSQAVAFWCDPISGHATLYWYRQILGQGPELLVQFQDESVVDDSQLPKDRFSAERLKGVDSTLKIQPAELGDSAMYLCASSLRSFWSTDTQYFGPGTRLTVL.

This chain joins TRBV9 and TRBJ1-2; D not resolved. The V and J ends lost 2 bases and 7 bases respectively, with 9 bases between them. The CDR3 is 12 residues long. Germline loops: CDR1 SGDLS, CDR2 YYNGEE. The CDR3 region is CASSVSGPGYTF. The DNA for the CDR3 is TGTGCCAGCAGCGTTTCGGGTCCTGGCTACACCTTC.

This clonotype has a handful of counts. The V and J genes are TRBV28 and TRBJ2-1; weak D call: TRBD2 (5 bases). Germline CDR1 MDHEN, CDR2 SYDVKM. CDR3 length: 13 residues. The germline V and J ends were trimmed by 4 bases and 8 bases, with 12 bases remaining between them. CDR3 amino acids: CASSSWAGDEQFF. The DNA for the CDR3 is TGTGCCAGCAGTTCCTGGGCCGGGGATGAGCAGTTCTTC.